This TCR beta chain was obtained from a study of T cells expressing NK-cell markers. Study-level background: In the group of eight sequenced donors, seven were HCMV-seropositive and one was seronegative.

Template switching by 5'RACE with UMIs generated the TCR beta cDNA. After re-calling the 5' RACE reads, TCRdb lists one entry per CDR3 protein, DNA absent. This specimen shows around 550,000 distinct CDR3 sequences; the ten leading clones hold approximately 3.6%. Regarding the study as a whole: Clones of NKG2C+ T cells that had expanded were of unclear HCMV specificity. Leadership of the CD3+CD56-NKG2C+ fraction also belonged to these clonotypes in several donors.

For this clonotype: The antigen remains unidentified.

The CDR3 has 15 amino acids. The V gene's germline CDR1 is LNHDA and CDR2 SQIVND (reference sequence). The rearrangement links TRBV19 to TRBJ2-2; lacking DNA, the TRBD1 call made by TCRdb goes unchecked. The clonotype comes from a man in his late teens or twenties in good health. Sequencing input: blood T cells: a sorted CD56 or NKG2C T cell subset, CD4+ or CD8+ T cells, or bulk PBMC T cells (not recorded which). The CDR3 protein is CASKDWGANTGELFF. Combining the CDR3 with reference TRBV19 and TRBJ2-2 gives the whole variable domain DGGITQSPKYLFRKEGQNVTLSCEQNLNHDAMYWYRQDPGQGLRLIYYSQIVNDFQKGDIAEGYSVSREKKESFPLTVTSAQKNPTAFYLCASKDWGANTGELFFGEGSRLTVL.